This TCR beta chain emerged from a study of spatial heterogeneity in lung cancer. The CDR3 loop spans 11 amino acids. The germline V gene has CDR1 DFQATT and CDR2 SNEGSKA (reference sequence). Time point of the sample: sample taken at primary tumor resection. The sequenced material consisted of unsorted whole RNA from tumor, nontumor lung or frozen PBMC. From the 5' RACE reads, TCRdb called clonotypes with MiXCR, one entry per CDR3 protein. The sample lists 82,000 or so distinct CDR3 sequences, over 9.5% seen once, with around 4.3% in the top ten. Here the sequenced sample was PBMCs, taken at surgery. This clonotype was sampled from a male donor with early-stage non-small cell lung cancer. V and J are TRBV20-1 and TRBJ2-5, with D uncertain. CDR3 sequence (DNA): TGCCTCACCCGGTACCAAGAGACCCAGTACTTC. Translation: CLTRYQETQYF.